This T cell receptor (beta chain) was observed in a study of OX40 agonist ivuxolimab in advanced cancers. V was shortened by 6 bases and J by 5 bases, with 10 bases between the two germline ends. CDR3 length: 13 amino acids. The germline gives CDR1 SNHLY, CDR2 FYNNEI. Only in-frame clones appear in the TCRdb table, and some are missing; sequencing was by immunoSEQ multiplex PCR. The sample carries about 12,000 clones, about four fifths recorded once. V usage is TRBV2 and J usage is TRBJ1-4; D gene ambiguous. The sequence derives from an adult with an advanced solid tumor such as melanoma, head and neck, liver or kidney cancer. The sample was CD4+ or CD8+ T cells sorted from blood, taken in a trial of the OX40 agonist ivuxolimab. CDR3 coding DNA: TGTGCCAGCAGGGGCCGGCTGAATGAAAAACTGTTTTTT. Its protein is CASRGRLNEKLFF.